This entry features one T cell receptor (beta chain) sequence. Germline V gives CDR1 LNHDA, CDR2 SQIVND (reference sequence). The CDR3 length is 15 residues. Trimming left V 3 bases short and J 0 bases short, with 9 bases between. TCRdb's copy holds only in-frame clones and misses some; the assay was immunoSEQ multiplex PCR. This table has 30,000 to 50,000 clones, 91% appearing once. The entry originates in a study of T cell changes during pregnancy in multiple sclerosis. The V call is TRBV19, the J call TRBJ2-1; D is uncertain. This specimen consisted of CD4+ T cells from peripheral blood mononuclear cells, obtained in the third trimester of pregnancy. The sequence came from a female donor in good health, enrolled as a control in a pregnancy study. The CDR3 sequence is CASSMVYGSYNEQFF. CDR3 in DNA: TGTGCCAGTAGTATGGTTTACGGCTCCTACAATGAGCAGTTCTTC.